This entry lists 27 T cell receptor beta chains sequenced from one sample in a study of blood T cells in healthy people across ages. A second PCR, run for about 6 to 12 cycles, used a sample-barcoded 5' primer plus a J-beta primer mix. TCRdb analysed the 5' RACE reads with MiXCR anew, one entry per CDR3 protein. The data hold around 990,000 distinct CDR3 sequences, with 35% to 40% observed a single time. Sequences were obtained from blood. These receptors were collected from a man younger than 35 in good health.

This chain connects TRBV27 to TRBJ1-6; D is uncertain. V lost 7 bases and J lost 7, with 14 bases in between. CDR3 size: 14 residues. CDR1 and CDR2 from the germline V gene are MNHEY and SMNVEV (reference sequence). CDR3 nucleotide sequence: TGTGCCAGCACCCCAGGTAACCCGAATTCACCCCTCCACTTT. Amino acids: CASTPGNPNSPLHF.

This chain joins TRBV6-5 and TRBJ2-5; D gene unclear. This CDR3 is built from 13 residues. The V gene's germline CDR1 is MNHEY and CDR2 SVGAGI. Between the trimmed V and J ends, which lost 6 bases and 3 bases, there was a span of 11 bases. CDR3 sequence reads: CASRDTGEETQYF. As DNA, the CDR3 is TGTGCCAGCAGGGATACCGGTGAAGAGACCCAGTACTTC.

There are a few counts of this clonotype. The chain couples TRBV30 to TRBJ1-1; perhaps TRBD1 as D (6 bases). The V gene's germline CDR1 is GTSNPN and CDR2 SVGIG (reference sequence). This CDR3 is 12 amino acids long. V was clipped by 0 bases and J by 10 bases, with 12 bases between them. The CDR3: CAWSVVGGRAFF. For the CDR3, the DNA is TGTGCCTGGAGTGTAGTAGGGGGGCGAGCTTTCTTT.

Remarks on this clonotype: Given a much more abundant clone one base away, this may be a read error. The chain combines TRBV7-2 with TRBJ2-3; D might be TRBD2 (6 bases). CDR1 is SGHTA and CDR2 is FQGNSA in the germline V gene. The CDR3 has 14 amino acids. The chain's CDR3 is CASASRTSTDTQSF. CDR3 in DNA: TGTGCCAGCGCTAGCCGAACTAGCACAGATACGCAGTCTTTT.

This clonotype was recorded a few times. This sequence joins TRBV5-1 and TRBJ1-2; D ambiguous. The V gene's germline CDR1 is SGHRS and CDR2 YFSETQ. V shed 1 base and J shed 0 bases, with 10 bases lying between them. CDR3 length equals 15 residues. The CDR3 region is CASSLWAATNYGYTF. CDR3 in DNA: TGCGCCAGCAGCTTGTGGGCAGCTACTAACTATGGCTACACCTTC.

The DNA of the CDR3 is TGTGCCATCATGGGCGGGGGGGCAAACGAGCAGTACTTC. Translation: CAIMGGGANEQYF. This chain connects TRBV10-3 to TRBJ2-7, with 9 bases that match TRBD2. After removal of 7 bases from V and 5 bases from J, the junction contained 6 bases not matched to a gene. CDR3 size: 13 residues. Germline-derived CDR1 and CDR2 are ENHRY and SYGVKD.

This clonotype appeared a few times. This chain connects TRBV6-1 to TRBJ2-1, with TRBD2 identical over 12 bases. The CDR3 totals 21 residues. Germline CDR1 and CDR2: MNHNS and SASEGT. J lost 6 bases, V lost 0 bases, and 18 bases had no gene match. CDR3 bases: TGTGCCAGCAGTGAAGCGTTCAGCGCCGGACTAGCGGGGCTTCCTCGCAATGAGCAGTTCTTC. Its protein product is CASSEAFSAGLAGLPRNEQFF.

The chain uses TRBV7-3 and TRBJ2-1; 8 positions match TRBD2. The CDR3 loop spans 15 amino acids. The junction had 2 bases not matched to a gene; V was cut back by 1 base and J by 3 bases. CDR1 is SGHTA, CDR2 FQGTGA, per germline. In nucleotides, the CDR3 is TGTGCCAGCAGCTTAATGGCGGGGGGCTACAATGAGCAGTTCTTC. This gives the protein CASSLMAGGYNEQFF.

CDR3 coding DNA: TGTGCCAGCACCCCAAGTGGGGGGTTCCAAGAGACCCAGTACTTC. It translates to CASTPSGGFQETQYF. V usage is TRBV5-5 and J usage is TRBJ2-5; D is possibly TRBD2 (6 bases). The CDR3 runs 15 residues. The V end lost 6 bases, the J end lost 1 base, and 16 bases lay between the germline ends. The germline V gene encodes CDR1 SGHKS and CDR2 YYEKEE (reference sequence).

This clonotype was counted only a few times. This chain links TRBV20-1 with TRBJ1-1, with unresolved D. Germline-derived CDR1 and CDR2 are DFQATT and SNEGSKA (reference sequence). The V gene lost 2 bases and the J gene lost 5 bases, with 9 bases spanning the gap. This CDR3 comprises 12 residues. CDR3 in amino acids: CSARSIETEAFF. In DNA, the CDR3 is TGCAGTGCTAGAAGCATAGAGACTGAAGCTTTCTTT.

The sample holds a few counts of this clonotype. The rearrangement links TRBV6-6 to TRBJ1-5, with D tentatively TRBD1 (6 bases). The length of the CDR3 is 15 residues. In germline, CDR1 is MNHNY, CDR2 SVGAGI (reference sequence). The V and J ends lost 6 bases and 6 bases respectively, with 18 bases between them. CDR3 DNA: TGTGCCAGCAGCCCCGGACAGCGTAAGGCTCAGCCCCAGCATTTT. Its protein is CASSPGQRKAQPQHF.

The V and J genes are TRBV2 and TRBJ2-3; 7 bases map to TRBD1. V trimming: 11 bases; J trimming: 4 bases; junction bases outside the gene matches: 12. CDR1 is SNHLY, CDR2 FYNNEI, per germline. The CDR3 totals 14 residues. CDR3 nucleotide sequence: TGTGCCGGCACCAGATCCGACAGGGCAGATACGCAGTATTTT. Its translation: CAGTRSDRADTQYF.

The V and J genes are TRBV12-3 or TRBV12-4 and TRBJ1-2; 7 bases are a match to TRBD1. This CDR3 region has 17 residues. The V and J ends lost 6 bases and 3 bases, in that order; junction bases with no gene match: 16. The CDR3 nucleotides are TGTGCCAGCAGGCCGGAAGACAGGGAGGGTCCGGACTATGGCTACACCTTC. Translated, it gives CASRPEDREGPDYGYTF.

Details on this clonotype: A much larger clone lies a single base off, so this may be a read error. The chain employs TRBV12-3 or TRBV12-4 and TRBJ2-3, with D possibly being TRBD2 (6 bases). The V end was cut by 10 bases, the J end by 2 bases, with 19 bases between. The CDR3 length is 15 residues. This CDR3 reads CATFSPAGTTDTQYF. Here the CDR3 DNA reads TGTGCCACCTTCTCCCCGGCGGGAACCACAGATACGCAGTATTTT.

This clonotype was seen only a few times. V usage is TRBV7-6 and J usage is TRBJ2-3; D gene unclear. The V gene's germline CDR1 is SGHVS and CDR2 FNYEAQ. The ends were cut back, 5 bases at V and 2 bases at J, with 8 bases in the middle. The CDR3 has 13 residues. The CDR3 coding sequence is TGTGCCAGCAGCGTCTGGGACACAGATACGCAGTATTTT. It yields the protein CASSVWDTDTQYF.

The chain uses TRBV30 and TRBJ2-5; 9 bases are a match to TRBD1. The J call is uncertain, as TRBJ2-7 better fits the DNA end. Germline V gene lookup returns CDR1 GTSNPN and CDR2 SVGIG (reference sequence). CDR3 length: 14 amino acids. CDR3 loop: CACATGTGFTEQYF. The CDR3 region has the DNA TGTGCCTGCGCTACCGGGACAGGGTTTACCGAGCAGTACTTC.

Regarding this clonotype: The junction departs from germline at one end; a sequencing error may be responsible. Here the CDR3 reads CASSQLTGEGEKLIF. In DNA form, the CDR3 reads TGTGCCAGCAGCCAACTTACAGGCGAAGGGGAAAAACTGATTTTT. The V and J genes are TRBV11-2 and TRBJ1-4; a possible D gene is TRBD1 (5 bases). The CDR3 spans 15 residues. Germline values: CDR1 SGHAT, CDR2 FQNNGV.

This clonotype turned up a few times. This chain's CDR3 is CASSVGVKDTQYF. As DNA, the CDR3 is TGTGCCAGCAGCGTAGGGGTCAAAGATACGCAGTATTTT. The chain has TRBV9 and TRBJ2-3; D is undetermined. The CDR3 runs to 13 residues. Trimming stripped 0 bases from V and 5 bases from J, with 7 bases between. Germline V gene sequence: CDR1 SGDLS, CDR2 YYNGEE. The full variable domain, its missing parts supplied by reference TRBV9 and TRBJ2-3, is DSGVTQTPKHLITATGQRVTLRCSPRSGDLSVYWYQQSLDQGLQFLIQYYNGEERAKGNILERFSAQQFPDLHSELNLSSLELGDSALYFCASSVGVKDTQYFGPGTRLTVL.

This chain links TRBV6-2 or TRBV6-3 with TRBJ2-3; the D call may be TRBD1 or TRBD2 (5 bases each). CDR3 size: 14 residues. In germline, CDR1 is MNHEY, CDR2 SVGEGT. V gave up 7 bases and J gave up 4 bases, with 15 bases separating them. The CDR3 nucleotides are TGTGCCAGCAAGAGGGGAAAACCGGCAGATACGCAGTATTTT. Its protein is CASKRGKPADTQYF.

The V gene is TRBV7-9, the J gene TRBJ2-1; the D gene is possibly TRBD2 (5 bases). Trimming pared 1 base from V and 0 bases from J, leaving 10 bases between. The length of the CDR3 is 16 residues. Germline V gene lookup returns CDR1 SEHNR and CDR2 FQNEAQ (reference sequence). The CDR3 protein is CASSLDGVYSYNEQFF. The CDR3 DNA reads TGTGCCAGCAGCTTAGACGGGGTTTACTCCTACAATGAGCAGTTCTTC. Full variable domain (missing parts from reference TRBV7-9 and TRBJ2-1): DTGVSQNPRHKITKRGQNVTFRCDPISEHNRLYWYRQTLGQGPEFLTYFQNEAQLEKSRLLSDRFSAERPKGSFSTLEIQRTEQGDSAMYLCASSLDGVYSYNEQFFGPGTRLTVL.

This clonotype appeared many times. V and J are TRBV10-3 and TRBJ2-7; TRBD1 matches 7 bases. The CDR3 extends over 12 amino acids. V was pared by 4 bases and J by 6 bases, with 3 bases of the junction left unmatched. The germline V gene encodes CDR1 ENHRY and CDR2 SYGVKD. The CDR3 nucleotides read TGTGCCATCAGTGGGGACAGAACCGAGCAGTACTTC. Translated: CAISGDRTEQYF.

The chain recombines TRBV6-5 with TRBJ2-2, with TRBD1 identical over 7 bases. V was pared by 7 bases and J by 3 bases, with 5 bases of the junction left unmatched. The CDR3 is made up of 14 amino acids. CDR1 and CDR2 from the germline V gene are MNHEY and SVGAGI. Here the CDR3 reads CASMGQIDTGELFF. CDR3 nucleotides: TGTGCCAGCATGGGACAGATTGACACCGGGGAGCTGTTTTTT.

This clonotype occurred a few times. The chain carries TRBV7-8 and TRBJ2-1; 10 positions match TRBD1. The CDR3 spans 16 residues. CDR1 and CDR2 (germline): SGHVS, FQNEAQ. Trimming at V came to 5 bases and at J to 4 bases, leaving 8 bases not matched to a gene. CDR3 DNA sequence: TGTGCCAGCAGCGCACACGGACAGGGGGTATACAATGAGCAGTTCTTC. Amino acid sequence: CASSAHGQGVYNEQFF.

V gene TRBV4-3 combines with J gene TRBJ1-6, with D uncertain. Germline V gene lookup returns CDR1 LGHNA and CDR2 YSLEER. V lost 1 base, J lost 8 bases, and 3 bases lay in between. This CDR3 spans 12 amino acids. CDR3 sequence: CASSQAHSPLHF. DNA of the CDR3: TGCGCCAGCAGCCAAGCTCATTCACCCCTCCACTTT.

The sample holds many counts of this clonotype. V gene TRBV4-3 combines with J gene TRBJ2-3, with 8 nucleotides matching TRBD2. After removal of 0 bases from V and 2 bases from J, the junction contained 10 bases not matched to a gene. Germline V lookup: CDR1 LGHNA, CDR2 YSLEER. The CDR3 sequence is 18 residues long. CDR3 in amino acids: CASSQDAVGAGVTDTQYF. The CDR3 DNA follows: TGCGCCAGCAGCCAAGACGCCGTGGGAGCGGGGGTCACAGATACGCAGTATTTT.

This clonotype showed up just a few times. This sequence joins TRBV30 and TRBJ1-1; D might be TRBD1 (6 bases). The CDR3 spans 13 residues. The germline gives CDR1 GTSNPN, CDR2 SVGIG (reference sequence). V was trimmed by 3 bases and J by 1 base, leaving 9 bases between them. Here the CDR3 DNA reads TGTGCCTGGAGACGGACAGAGAACACTGAAGCTTTCTTT. It yields the protein CAWRRTENTEAFF.

In DNA form, the CDR3 reads TGCGCCAGCAGCTTGGATGCAGGGGCTGAAGCTTTCTTT. This codes for CASSLDAGAEAFF. The chain carries TRBV5-1 and TRBJ1-1; tentatively, D is TRBD1 (6 bases). V was clipped by 0 bases and J by 6 bases, with 9 bases between them. Germline CDR1 is SGHRS and CDR2 is YFSETQ. The CDR3 spans 13 residues.